This is a list of T cell receptor beta chains from one sample in a study of control samples from healthy donors and cancer patients. TCRdb's copy holds only in-frame clones and misses some; the assay was immunoSEQ multiplex PCR. This sample has about 98,000 clones; approximately 81% occur once, and the top ten carry roughly a tenth. The sample comprised blood. These receptors were taken from a woman in her thirties in good health. CDR3s include the opening cysteine and the closing phenylalanine or tryptophan. D genes are given only for firm matches. Size tells how often a clone was seen (once, few, many) or the class of an expanded clone, and some rows leave it out.

v_gene	j_gene	d_gene	abundance	CDR3aa	CDR3nt
TRBV12-3/TRBV12-4	TRBJ2-2	.	many	CASSWDKTGELFF	TGTGCCAGCAGTTGGGACAAAACCGGGGAGCTGTTTTTT
TRBV2	TRBJ2-3	TRBD2	few	CASSVGLAGPQGTQYF	TGTGCCAGCAGTGTCGGCCTAGCGGGGCCACAAGGTACGCAGTATTTT
TRBV12-5	TRBJ2-1	.	once	CASGPRLSSYNEQFF	TGTGCTAGTGGTCCAAGACTAAGCTCCTACAATGAGCAGTTCTTC
TRBV7-2	TRBJ2-6	.	.	CASSLGILGANVLTF	TGTGCCAGCAGCTTAGGCATACTTGGGGCCAACGTCCTGACTTTC
TRBV4-2	TRBJ2-1	.	.	CASSQVVSYEQFF	TGTGCCAGCAGCCAAGTCGTCTCGTATGAGCAGTTCTTC
TRBV5-4	TRBJ2-7	TRBD1	.	CASSFGNRGRNEQYF	TGTGCCAGCAGCTTTGGCAACAGGGGACGGAACGAGCAGTACTTC
TRBV6-5	TRBJ1-5	.	.	CASSFRGPNQPQHF	TGTGCCAGCAGTTTCAGGGGACCGAATCAGCCCCAGCATTTT
TRBV4-3	TRBJ2-1	.	.	CASSQWTGNNEQFF	TGCGCCAGCAGCCAATGGACTGGAAACAATGAGCAGTTCTTC
TRBV18	TRBJ1-1	.	.	CASSPVVAGFSNTEAFF	TGTGCCAGCTCACCGGTAGTCGCCGGTTTCTCGAACACTGAAGCTTTCTTT
TRBV19	TRBJ2-2	.	.	CASSIWAANTGELFF	TGTGCCAGTAGTATTTGGGCGGCGAACACCGGGGAGCTGTTTTTT
TRBV5-4	TRBJ2-1	TRBD2	.	CASRSGLAGSDEQFF	TGTGCCAGCAGGTCGGGACTAGCGGGGTCCGATGAGCAGTTCTTC
TRBV4-3	TRBJ1-6	TRBD1	.	CASSQYQGVVSPLHF	TGCGCCAGCAGCCAATACCAGGGGGTGGTTTCACCCCTCCACTTT
TRBV7-9	TRBJ1-4	.	.	CASSFGGGKLFF	TGTGCCAGCAGCTTCGGAGGGGGAAAACTGTTTTTT
TRBV9	TRBJ1-1	.	few	CASSPDGGPVNTEAFF	TGTGCCAGCAGCCCGGACGGGGGGCCAGTGAACACTGAAGCTTTCTTT
TRBV7-2	TRBJ1-3	.	.	CASSLGSTGNTIYF	TGTGCCAGCAGCTTAGGCAGTACTGGAAACACCATATATTTT
TRBV2	TRBJ1-6	TRBD1	.	CARDSGQGNSPLHF	TGTGCCAGGGATAGTGGACAGGGTAATTCACCCCTCCACTTT
TRBV9	TRBJ1-1	.	.	CASSVEVGNTEAFF	TGTGCCAGCAGCGTAGAGGTCGGGAACACTGAAGCTTTCTTT
TRBV7-3	TRBJ1-6	.	.	CASSLTGANSPLHF	TGTGCCAGCAGCTTAACAGGGGCGAATTCACCCCTCCACTTT
TRBV19	TRBJ2-1	.	.	CASTPFGAYNEQFF	TGTGCCAGTACCCCCTTTGGGGCCTACAATGAGCAGTTCTTC
TRBV11-2	TRBJ1-2	.	.	CASSLVSGGGGYTF	TGTGCCAGCAGCTTAGTTTCCGGGGGCGGTGGCTACACCTTC
TRBV19	TRBJ2-7	TRBD1	.	CASSTIRGPYEQYF	TGTGCCAGTAGTACAATCAGGGGGCCCTACGAGCAGTACTTC
TRBV18	TRBJ1-6	.	.	CASSPGTVYNSPLHF	TGTGCCAGCTCACCAGGGACGGTCTATAATTCACCCCTCCACTTT
TRBV27	TRBJ2-2	.	.	CASSLTGWNTGELFF	TGTGCCAGCAGTCTAACAGGGTGGAACACCGGGGAGCTGTTTTTT
TRBV6-5	TRBJ1-3	.	.	CASSSPGGLGGNTIYF	TGTGCCAGCAGTTCTCCGGGGGGGCTTGGAGGAAACACCATATATTTT
TRBV2	TRBJ2-6	TRBD2	.	CASSGTSGVSGANVLTF	TGTGCCAGCAGTGGGACTAGCGGGGTCTCTGGGGCCAACGTCCTGACTTTC
TRBV5-1	TRBJ2-4	.	.	CASSLAGGRGWNIQYF	TGCGCCAGCAGCTTGGCCGGGGGCAGGGGCTGGAACATTCAGTACTTC
TRBV5-8	TRBJ1-2	.	.	CASSLGTIGPSLNGYTF	TGTGCCAGCAGCTTGGGGACAATCGGGCCGTCCTTGAATGGCTACACCTTC
TRBV6-5	TRBJ2-5	.	.	CASRPRLNREETQYF	TGTGCCAGCAGGCCCCGCCTGAACAGGGAGGAGACCCAGTACTTC
TRBV5-6	TRBJ2-7	.	.	CASSTVGSYEQYF	TGTGCCAGCAGCACGGTGGGGTCCTACGAGCAGTACTTC
TRBV9	TRBJ2-2	TRBD2	once	CASSVDGGATGELFF	TGTGCCAGCAGCGTAGACGGGGGGGCCACCGGGGAGCTGTTTTTT
TRBV4-3	TRBJ2-7	.	.	CASSPSLGGFYEQYF	TGCGCCAGCAGCCCCTCCCTAGGTGGGTTCTACGAGCAGTACTTC
TRBV2	TRBJ2-7	.	.	CASNQNRASSYEQYF	TGTGCCAGCAATCAAAACAGGGCAAGCTCCTACGAGCAGTACTTC
TRBV19	TRBJ1-2	.	.	CASSSRVYNYGYTF	TGTGCCAGTAGTAGCAGGGTCTATAACTATGGCTACACCTTC
TRBV19	TRBJ2-2	.	.	CASSSRVNTGELFF	TGTGCCAGTAGTTCTCGGGTGAACACCGGGGAGCTGTTTTTT
TRBV7-2	TRBJ2-2	.	.	CASSLKARGRGATGELFF	TGTGCCAGCAGCTTAAAGGCCAGGGGGCGGGGGGCCACCGGGGAGCTGTTTTTT
TRBV18	TRBJ1-4	TRBD1	.	CASSITGGEKLFF	TGTGCCAGCTCAATCACAGGGGGTGAAAAACTGTTTTTT
TRBV6-4	TRBJ1-6	TRBD1	.	CASREGTGVYSPLHF	TGTGCCAGCAGAGAAGGGACAGGGGTTTATTCACCCCTCCACTTT
TRBV7-2	TRBJ2-7	TRBD1	once	CASSLQTGASSYEQYF	TGTGCCAGCAGCTTACAAACAGGGGCCTCCTCCTACGAGCAGTACTTC
TRBV11-2	TRBJ1-2	.	.	CASSSAGNYGYTF	TGTGCCAGCAGCTCCGCAGGGAACTATGGCTACACCTTC
TRBV18	TRBJ1-5	.	.	CASSPTRNSNQPQHF	TGTGCCAGCTCGCCCACTCGGAATAGCAATCAGCCCCAGCATTTT
TRBV20-1	TRBJ2-7	.	.	CSASEATTVSYEQYF	TGCAGTGCTAGTGAGGCCACCACGGTCTCCTACGAGCAGTACTTC
TRBV9	TRBJ2-3	.	.	CASSGGSGDTQYF	TGTGCCAGCAGCGGGGGTAGCGGAGATACGCAGTATTTT
TRBV3-1/TRBV3-2	TRBJ1-1	.	.	CASSQEVRVTFF	TGTGCCAGCAGCCAAGAGGTCCGGGTGACTTTCTTT
TRBV2	TRBJ2-2	TRBD1	.	CASSARTGATGELFF	TGTGCCAGCAGTGCGCGGACAGGGGCGACCGGGGAGCTGTTTTTT
TRBV6-2/TRBV6-3	TRBJ1-1	TRBD1	.	CASSLTNRGPNTEAFF	TGTGCCAGCAGTTTAACAAACAGGGGGCCGAACACTGAAGCTTTCTTT
TRBV3-1/TRBV3-2	TRBJ1-2	TRBD1	.	CASSQAGGLYGYTF	TGTGCCAGCAGCCAAGCAGGGGGCCTCTATGGCTACACCTTC
TRBV7-2	TRBJ2-3	.	.	CASSLARQPTDTQYF	TGTGCCAGCAGCTTAGCCCGACAGCCCACAGATACGCAGTATTTT
TRBV6-5	TRBJ2-1	TRBD2	.	CASSLTGGGMNEQFF	TGTGCCAGCAGCCTCACCGGGGGGGGAATGAATGAGCAGTTCTTC
TRBV30	TRBJ2-2	.	few	CAWITQGVTGELFF	TGTGCCTGGATAACCCAGGGAGTCACCGGGGAGCTGTTTTTT
TRBV30	TRBJ1-4	.	.	CAWGGAGLRANEKLFF	TGTGCCTGGGGAGGGGCAGGTCTCCGAGCAAATGAAAAACTGTTTTTT
TRBV7-2	TRBJ1-1	.	.	CASSLYRDAEAFF	TGTGCCAGCAGCTTATACAGGGACGCTGAAGCTTTCTTT
TRBV4-3	TRBJ2-5	.	.	CASSQTPGGFFETQYF	TGCGCCAGCAGCCAGACTCCCGGGGGTTTTTTTGAGACCCAGTACTTC
TRBV13	TRBJ2-3	TRBD2	.	CASSTRTSGGTDTQYF	TGTGCCAGCAGCACTCGGACTAGCGGGGGCACAGATACGCAGTATTTT
TRBV2	TRBJ1-5	.	.	CASTNEINQPQHF	TGTGCCAGCACGAACGAAATCAATCAGCCCCAGCATTTT
TRBV18	TRBJ2-2	.	once	CASSPWSLNTGELFF	TGTGCCAGCTCACCCTGGAGCTTGAACACCGGGGAGCTGTTTTTT
TRBV9	TRBJ1-6	.	.	CASSADWGADSPLHF	TGTGCCAGCAGCGCTGACTGGGGGGCAGATTCACCCCTCCACTTT
TRBV10-3	TRBJ1-4	.	.	CAISEGALNEKLFF	TGTGCCATCAGTGAGGGGGCGCTGAATGAAAAACTGTTTTTT